This T cell receptor (beta chain) was recorded in a study of T cells in Graves' hyperthyroidism and ophthalmopathy. About this clonotype: No antigen is known for it.

RNA transcripts were the template for amplifying TCR beta CDR3 regions. Carried out on the TCR CDR3, a first-round RT-PCR used the HTBI primer set. Each CDR3 protein is one row after TCRdb ran MiXCR on the multiplex PCR reads. Of approximately 380,000 distinct CDR3 sequences in the sample, 15% to 20% were seen once. General observations from the study: The majority of expanded thyroid clonotypes above 0.001 also appeared in blood. Patients with ophthalmopathy were separated from those with stable hyperthyroidism by a 13 V-J model.

Germline V gene data show CDR1 as SQVTM and CDR2 as ANQGSEA. The V and J ends lost 1 base and 5 bases respectively, with 27 bases between them. This CDR3 has 18 amino acids. Clinical symptoms, serum thyroxine, TRAb, thyroid ultrasound and orbital computed tomography established diagnosis. The V call is TRBV29-1, the J call TRBJ2-7; D may be TRBD1 (5 bases). The TCR sequence derives from a woman in her late teens or twenties with Graves' hyperthyroidism. Sequenced input: blood. The CDR3 sequence is CSVEAGIGAKAGINEQYF. Here the CDR3 DNA reads TGCAGCGTTGAAGCGGGTATCGGTGCGAAGGCAGGGATAAACGAGCAGTACTTC.